This entry lists 20 T cell receptor beta chains sequenced from one sample in a study of T-cell memory formation after mild COVID-19. Each CDR3 protein gets one entry after TCRdb re-called the 5' RACE reads with MiXCR. The sample lists about 33,000 distinct CDR3 sequences, around a fifth occurring once. Sequencing was done on a sample of PBMCs or a T cell subset sorted from them (not recorded which). The origin of the receptors is an adult who had mild COVID-19 (a few samples of this study predate the infection). Cell type and time point are not known.

This chain joins TRBV7-3 and TRBJ1-2, with unresolved D. V was trimmed by 3 bases and J by 6 bases, leaving 8 bases between them. The CDR3 has 12 amino acids. The germline CDR1 and CDR2 sequences are SGHTA and FQGTGA. The CDR3 region is CASSFPWDGYTF. The CDR3 DNA reads as TGTGCCAGCAGCTTCCCGTGGGATGGCTACACCTTC.

This clonotype has ten or more counts. V usage is TRBV7-2 and J usage is TRBJ1-1, with D uncertain. The V gene's germline CDR1 is SGHTA and CDR2 FQGNSA. CDR3 length: 13 amino acids. V gave up 3 bases and J gave up 1 base, with 6 bases separating them. The CDR3 nucleotides read TGTGCCAGCAGCTTTGGAGAGAACACTGAAGCTTTCTTT. This translates into CASSFGENTEAFF. The entire variable domain, with the rest obtained from reference TRBV7-2 and TRBJ1-1, is as follows: GAGVSQSPSNKVTEKGKDVELRCDPISGHTALYWYRQSLGQGLEFLIYFQGNSAPDKSGLPSDRFSAERTGGSVSTLTIQRTQQEDSAVYLCASSFGENTEAFFGQGTRLTVV.

The sample holds a few counts of this clonotype. One end of the junction does not line up with germline, which may come from a read error. The chain joins TRBV20-1 to TRBJ1-5, with TRBD1 identical over 7 bases. The CDR3 runs 16 residues. In germline, CDR1 is DFQATT, CDR2 SNEGSKA (reference sequence). The CDR3 nucleotides are TGCAGTGCTGGAGACCACAAAGACAGGGGCAATCAGCCCCAGCATTTT. It specifies CSAGDHKDRGNQPQHF.

The chain has TRBV6-5 and TRBJ1-2; D is ambiguous. V lost 0 bases to trimming and J lost 7 bases, with 18 bases between them. Germline V gives CDR1 MNHEY, CDR2 SVGAGI. The CDR3 is 16 residues long. This CDR3 is CASSYSRPLDGSGYTF. DNA of the CDR3: TGTGCCAGCAGTTACTCCCGCCCCCTGGATGGGTCTGGCTACACCTTC.

Only a few counts were recorded for this clonotype. V is TRBV19 and J is TRBJ1-5, with a possible D match to TRBD1 (5 bases). Germline V CDR1 and CDR2: LNHDA, SQIVND (reference sequence). Trimming cost V 8 bases and J 0 bases, with 14 bases left between them. The CDR3 loop spans 15 amino acids. The CDR3 DNA reads TGTGCCAGTGCCAGGGAATCCTATAGCAATCAGCCCCAGCATTTT. Its protein is CASARESYSNQPQHF.

In its sample, this clonotype was seen many times. The chain links TRBV3-1 to TRBJ1-1; tentatively, D is TRBD1 (6 bases). CDR3 size: 15 residues. Germline values: CDR1 LGHDT, CDR2 YNNKEL (reference sequence). The V gene lost 2 bases and the J gene lost 3 bases, with 13 bases spanning the gap. This CDR3 is CASSQPTGRYTEAFF. The CDR3, as DNA: TGTGCCAGCAGCCAACCGACAGGACGGTACACTGAAGCTTTCTTT.

This clonotype was counted many times. This sequence joins TRBV4-1 and TRBJ1-1, with 8 bases fitting TRBD1. The germline V gene has CDR1 MGHRA and CDR2 YSYEKL. V lost 3 bases to trimming and J lost 6 bases; unmatched junction nucleotides: 6. This CDR3 contains 14 residues. This CDR3 is CASSHETGEAEAFF. In nucleotides, the CDR3 is TGCGCCAGCAGCCACGAGACAGGGGAGGCTGAAGCTTTCTTT.

The genes are TRBV7-8 and TRBJ2-1; D is uncertain. V lost 5 bases to trimming and J lost 6 bases, with 14 bases between them. Germline V gives CDR1 SGHVS, CDR2 FQNEAQ. This CDR3 comprises 14 residues. The CDR3 region is CASSPAGSGNEQFF. The DNA of the CDR3 is TGTGCCAGCAGCCCTGCCGGGTCTGGCAATGAGCAGTTCTTC. The entire variable domain, with the rest obtained from reference TRBV7-8 and TRBJ2-1, is as follows: GAGVSQSPRYKVAKRGQDVALRCDPISGHVSLFWYQQALGQGPEFLTYFQNEAQLDKSGLPSDRFFAERPEGSVSTLKIQRTQQEDSAVYLCASSPAGSGNEQFFGPGTRLTVL.

This clonotype was counted ten times or more. The chain has TRBV24-1 and TRBJ2-7; D tentatively fits TRBD1 or TRBD2 (5 bases each). V was pared by 3 bases and J by 2 bases, with 13 bases between. The CDR3 runs to 15 residues. Germline V gene lookup returns CDR1 KGHDR and CDR2 SFDVKD. CDR3 sequence: CATSDPGTTTYEQYF. CDR3 DNA sequence: TGTGCCACCAGTGATCCAGGGACGACGACCTACGAGCAGTACTTC.

The table lists this clonotype with many counts. The chain recombines TRBV2 with TRBJ2-7; TRBD1 aligns across 9 bases. With V trimmed by 7 bases and J by 2 bases, 6 bases remained unmatched. There are 14 residues in the CDR3. The germline V gene has CDR1 SNHLY and CDR2 FYNNEI. CDR3 region: CASIRDRDAYEQYF. The CDR3 DNA follows: TGTGCCAGCATCCGGGACAGGGACGCCTACGAGCAGTACTTC.

This clonotype was found many times. This CDR3 reads CSASPAGGRLYTNEQFF. The CDR3 nucleotides read TGCAGTGCTAGTCCAGCGGGAGGCCGCCTATACACCAATGAGCAGTTCTTC. The chain joins TRBV20-1 to TRBJ2-1; 9 bases agree with TRBD2. Per the germline V gene, CDR1 is DFQATT and CDR2 is SNEGSKA (reference sequence). V was clipped by 3 bases and J by 6 bases; unmatched bases: 15. This CDR3 contains 17 residues.

This chain links TRBV20-1 with TRBJ1-2; D is possibly TRBD1 (6 bases). Germline values: CDR1 DFQATT, CDR2 SNEGSKA (reference sequence). Trimming removed 3 bases from V and 4 bases from J, with 15 bases in between. The CDR3 sequence is 14 residues long. CDR3 amino acids: CSARRIETGYGYTF. The DNA for the CDR3 is TGCAGTGCTAGGCGGATCGAGACAGGCTATGGCTACACCTTC.

This rearrangement joins TRBV5-5 to TRBJ2-7, with D unresolved. This CDR3 spans 15 amino acids. V dropped 0 bases and J dropped 2 bases, with 12 bases sitting between them. CDR1 SGHKS and CDR2 YYEKEE come from the germline V gene (reference sequence). The CDR3 here is CASSLESHPTYEQYF. CDR3 DNA: TGTGCCAGCAGCTTGGAATCCCACCCAACCTACGAGCAGTACTTC.

The J gene is TRBJ2-2, the V gene TRBV9; D is perhaps TRBD1 or TRBD2 (5 bases each). Trimming left V 0 bases short and J 0 bases short, with 9 bases between. The CDR3 is made up of 16 amino acids. Germline CDR1 reads SGDLS; CDR2 reads YYNGEE. CDR3 bases: TGTGCCAGCAGCGTAGACGGGACGGCGAACACCGGGGAGCTGTTTTTT. Translated: CASSVDGTANTGELFF.

The table lists this clonotype with many counts. J is TRBJ2-7 and V is TRBV7-2; possibly TRBD1 for D (7 bases). The V end lost 5 bases, the J end lost 6 bases, and 17 bases lay between the germline ends. There are 14 residues in the CDR3. The V gene's germline CDR1 is SGHTA and CDR2 FQGNSA. The CDR3 is CASSPGGRGFEQYF. In nucleotides, the CDR3 is TGTGCCAGCAGCCCCGGGGGCAGGGGGTTCGAGCAGTACTTC.

The V and J genes are TRBV7-8 and TRBJ1-1; D unresolved. Per germline, CDR1 SGHVS and CDR2 FQNEAQ. Trimming took 2 bases from V and 5 from J, leaving 6 bases between them. The CDR3 has 12 residues. CDR3 sequence (DNA): TGTGCCAGCAGCTTAATACGGACTGAAGCTTTCTTT. This encodes CASSLIRTEAFF.

This clonotype ranks as medium-sized. The V gene is TRBV10-3, the J gene TRBJ2-7; TRBD2 aligns across 8 bases. The CDR3 runs to 14 residues. V was pared by 6 bases and J by 6 bases, with 10 bases of the junction left unmatched. From germline, CDR1 is ENHRY and CDR2 SYGVKD. CDR3: CAISPAGGRLEQYF. CDR3 coding DNA: TGTGCCATCAGCCCCGCGGGGGGCCGCCTCGAGCAGTACTTC.

J is TRBJ2-7 and V is TRBV2; D gene uncertain. The germline gives CDR1 SNHLY, CDR2 FYNNEI. Deletions cut 1 base from V and 0 bases from J, with 13 bases between. The CDR3 sequence is 16 residues long. The CDR3: CASSEGYRTSSYEQYF. Written as DNA, the CDR3 is TGTGCCAGCAGTGAAGGATACAGAACCAGCTCCTACGAGCAGTACTTC. Full variable domain (remainder filled in from reference TRBV2 and TRBJ2-7): EPEVTQTPSHQVTQMGQEVILRCVPISNHLYFYWYRQILGQKVEFLVSFYNNEISEKSEIFDDQFSVERPDGSNFTLKIRSTKLEDSAMYFCASSEGYRTSSYEQYFGPGTRLTVT.

This chain links TRBV6-5 with TRBJ2-7; 14 nucleotides agree with TRBD2. CDR1 and CDR2 from the germline V gene are MNHEY and SVGAGI. Trimming at V came to 5 bases and at J to 5 bases, leaving 5 bases not matched to a gene. The CDR3 consists of 15 residues. The CDR3 DNA reads as TGTGCCAGCAGTAGAGTGGGACTAGCGGGAGACGAGCAGTACTTC. Protein: CASSRVGLAGDEQYF.

The rearrangement uses TRBV4-1 and TRBJ2-7, with D perhaps assigned TRBD1 or TRBD2 (5 bases each). CDR1 and CDR2 from the germline V gene are MGHRA and YSYEKL. The CDR3 has 14 amino acids. Trimming took 4 bases from V and 2 from J, leaving 12 bases between them. Here the CDR3 DNA reads TGCGCCAGCAGCCCCCTTTGGGACGCCTACGAGCAGTACTTC. It is translated as CASSPLWDAYEQYF.